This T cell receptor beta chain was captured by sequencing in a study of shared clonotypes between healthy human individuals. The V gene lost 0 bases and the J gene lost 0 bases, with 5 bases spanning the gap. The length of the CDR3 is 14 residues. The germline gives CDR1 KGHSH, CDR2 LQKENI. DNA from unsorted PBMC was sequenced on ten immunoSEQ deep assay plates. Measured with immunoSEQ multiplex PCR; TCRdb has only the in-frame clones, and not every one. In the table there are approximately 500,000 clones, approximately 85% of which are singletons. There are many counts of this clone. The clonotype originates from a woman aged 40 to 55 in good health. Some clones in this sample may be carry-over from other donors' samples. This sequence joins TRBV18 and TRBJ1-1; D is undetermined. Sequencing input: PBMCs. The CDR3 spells CASSPPSMNTEAFF. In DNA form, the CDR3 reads TGTGCCAGCTCACCACCCTCCATGAACACTGAAGCTTTCTTT.